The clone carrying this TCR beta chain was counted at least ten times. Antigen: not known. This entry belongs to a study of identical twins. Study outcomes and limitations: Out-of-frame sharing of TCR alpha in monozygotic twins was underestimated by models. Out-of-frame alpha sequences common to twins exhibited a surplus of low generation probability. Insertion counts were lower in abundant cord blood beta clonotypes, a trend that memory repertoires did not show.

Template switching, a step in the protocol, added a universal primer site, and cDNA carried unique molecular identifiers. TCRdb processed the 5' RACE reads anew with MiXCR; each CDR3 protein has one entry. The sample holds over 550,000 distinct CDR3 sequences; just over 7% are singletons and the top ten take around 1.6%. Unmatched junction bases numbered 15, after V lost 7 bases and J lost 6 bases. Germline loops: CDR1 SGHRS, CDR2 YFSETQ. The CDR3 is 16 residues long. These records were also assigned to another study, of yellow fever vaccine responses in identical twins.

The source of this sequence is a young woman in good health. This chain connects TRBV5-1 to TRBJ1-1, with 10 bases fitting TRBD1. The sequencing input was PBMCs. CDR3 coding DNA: TGCGCCAGCGGCAACTTGACAGGGGGCCGTATCGCTGAAGCTTTCTTT. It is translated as CASGNLTGGRIAEAFF.